A single sample is the source of the 4 T cell receptor beta chains below, sequenced in a study of technical replicates of blood from several donors. The repertoire was sequenced with immunoSEQ multiplex PCR; TCRdb's copy has only in-frame clones and lacks some. Of roughly 81,000 clones in the sample, around 97% are singletons; the top ten hold more than 0.15%. The sequenced material came from T cells isolated from PBMCs. Receptors were obtained from a human donor in good health.

V usage is TRBV5-1 and J usage is TRBJ2-1, with a tentative D call TRBD1 (5 bases). Germline V gene sequence: CDR1 SGHRS, CDR2 YFSETQ. The CDR3 extends over 14 amino acids. The V gene lost 4 bases and the J gene lost 2 bases, with 10 bases spanning the gap. CDR3 nucleotides: TGCGCCAGCAGCGAAGGGGTCCCCTACAATGAGCAGTTCTTC. Its translation is CASSEGVPYNEQFF.

A few counts support this clone. This chain connects TRBV28 to TRBJ1-4; TRBD1 aligns across 8 bases. J was trimmed by 2 bases and V by 7 bases; bases with no gene match: 3. Germline V lookup: CDR1 MDHEN, CDR2 SYDVKM. CDR3 length: 14 amino acids. CDR3 bases: TGTGCCAGCACCTGGACAGGGACTAATGAAAAACTGTTTTTT. Amino acids: CASTWTGTNEKLFF.

CDR3 nucleotide sequence: TGTGCCAGCTCACCCCGGGGCACCGGGGAGCTGTTTTTT. Encoded protein: CASSPRGTGELFF. The rearrangement uses TRBV18 and TRBJ2-2; D is possibly TRBD2 (5 bases). The V and J ends lost 3 bases and 4 bases respectively, with 6 bases between them. The CDR3 length is 13 residues. Germline V gene data show CDR1 as KGHSH and CDR2 as LQKENI.

The chain links TRBV29-1 to TRBJ2-1; 8 bases map to TRBD2. The J segment lost 0 bases and the V segment lost 7 bases, leaving 8 bases of the junction unmatched. CDR1 is SQVTM, CDR2 ANQGSEA, per germline. The CDR3 spans 15 residues. The CDR3 DNA reads TGCAGCGCAATTAGCGGGACTAGCTCCTACAATGAGCAGTTCTTC. Residues: CSAISGTSSYNEQFF.